This is a list of T cell receptor beta chains from one sample in a study of healthy donors' naive CD4 and CD8 T cells. TCRdb reanalysed the reads using MiXCR and keeps one entry per CDR3 protein. The table lists approximately 180,000 distinct CDR3 sequences, nearly 75% of them singletons. What was sequenced was naive CD4+ and CD8+ T cells sorted from blood, pooled from several donors. Source of these receptors: a pool of human donors in good health; the sample pools cells from several healthy donors. Both conserved end residues are part of each CDR3. D genes are given only for firm matches. Clone size is stated in some rows and not others, as once, few, many or a class when expanded.

TRBV5-1,TRBD2,few,TRBJ2-1,CASSSSGLAGSEQFF,TGCGCCAGCAGCTCTTCGGGACTAGCGGGATCGGAGCAGTTCTTC
TRBV18,TRBD1,NA,TRBJ2-3,CASSHLSGTGGVDTQYF,TGTGCCAGCTCGCATCTATCCGGGACAGGGGGAGTAGATACGCAGTATTTT
TRBV27,TRBD1,NA,TRBJ1-2,CASSYRQDRGGNGYTF,TGTGCCAGCAGTTACAGACAGGACAGGGGAGGGAATGGCTACACCTTC
TRBV6-1,TRBD1,NA,TRBJ1-5,CASSVQGAWQPQHF,TGTGCCAGCAGTGTCCAGGGGGCCTGGCAGCCCCAGCATTTT
TRBV29-1,NA,NA,TRBJ1-2,CSVEDLRRGRYGYTF,TGCAGCGTTGAAGATCTTCGGCGGGGCCGCTATGGCTACACCTTC
TRBV29-1,TRBD2,once,TRBJ2-1,CSVEGGSINEQFF,TGCAGCGTTGAGGGCGGGAGTATTAATGAGCAGTTCTTC
TRBV6-6,NA,NA,TRBJ1-5,CASSYDRPYSNQPQHF,TGTGCCAGCAGTTACGACCGGCCTTATAGCAATCAGCCCCAGCATTTT
TRBV29-1,TRBD2,NA,TRBJ2-1,CSVGLAGEGNEQFF,TGCAGCGTTGGACTAGCGGGAGAGGGAAATGAGCAGTTCTTC
TRBV6-5,TRBD1,NA,TRBJ2-1,CASSQLGQGGYNEQFF,TGTGCCAGCAGTCAACTGGGACAGGGAGGCTACAATGAGCAGTTCTTC
TRBV19,NA,few,TRBJ1-5,CASSIGQAKNQPQHF,TGTGCCAGTAGTATAGGACAGGCAAAAAATCAGCCCCAGCATTTT
TRBV6-2/TRBV6-3,TRBD1,NA,TRBJ1-5,CASSYDRGAYSNQPQHF,TGTGCCAGCAGTTACGACAGGGGGGCTTATAGCAATCAGCCCCAGCATTTT
TRBV5-5,TRBD2,NA,TRBJ2-1,CASSLGLAADYNEQFF,TGTGCCAGCAGCTTGGGGCTAGCGGCTGACTACAATGAGCAGTTCTTC
TRBV4-1,NA,NA,TRBJ1-1,CASSQGTRVNTEAFF,TGCGCCAGCAGCCAAGGCACCAGGGTGAACACTGAAGCTTTCTTT
TRBV6-5,NA,NA,TRBJ2-7,CASSYTLGVAYEQYF,TGTGCCAGCAGTTACACCCTAGGGGTGGCCTACGAGCAGTACTTC
TRBV29-1,NA,once,TRBJ2-7,CSVADLGIGEQYF,TGCAGCGTTGCAGACTTGGGAATAGGCGAGCAGTACTTC
TRBV6-5,NA,once,TRBJ1-2,CASSYSFRAYGYTF,TGTGCCAGCAGTTATAGCTTCAGGGCCTATGGCTACACCTTC
TRBV30,TRBD2,NA,TRBJ2-7,CAWSVSGTYEQYF,TGTGCCTGGAGTGTCAGCGGGACCTACGAGCAGTACTTC
TRBV20-1,NA,once,TRBJ2-7,CSATRDPGGYEQYF,TGCAGTGCTACCCGAGACCCCGGGGGCTACGAGCAGTACTTC
TRBV15,NA,NA,TRBJ1-1,CATSSPPTGIGKGAFF,TGTGCCACCAGCAGTCCCCCTACGGGGATTGGTAAAGGAGCTTTCTTT
TRBV20-1,NA,once,TRBJ1-1,CSARRQADGTEAFF,TGCAGTGCTCGAAGACAGGCCGATGGGACTGAAGCTTTCTTT
TRBV11-1,NA,few,TRBJ2-7,CASSPRVRRGDEQYF,TGTGCCAGCAGCCCAAGAGTGAGAAGGGGTGACGAGCAGTACTTC
TRBV6-5,TRBD1,few,TRBJ1-1,CASRAGGETEAFF,TGTGCCAGTAGGGCAGGGGGCGAAACTGAAGCTTTCTTT